This T cell receptor beta chain was found in a study of blood T cell repertoires in COVID-19. Study summary: Samples taken during acute and convalescent COVID-19 were collected in the United States, Italy and Spain.

In the study's own analysis: Nucleated cell counts were estimated from reference gene primer amplification. The data were produced by immunoSEQ multiplex PCR, yet TCRdb's version contains in-frame clones alone and is incomplete. V and J calls and clone size are given by that table; D and trimming were obtained from the DNA. Counted here are approximately 280,000 clones, 70% to 90% occurring once; the ten biggest clones make up more than 9.5%. The CDR3 length is 12 residues. V shed 2 bases and J shed 5 bases, with 7 bases lying between them. Per the germline V gene, CDR1 is SGHRS and CDR2 is YFSETQ. This TCR was sampled from a woman in her seventies with acute or convalescent COVID-19. The sequenced material came from peripheral blood. The V gene is TRBV5-1, the J gene TRBJ2-5; D uncertain. This CDR3 reads CASSFSLETQYF. The DNA for the CDR3 is TGCGCCAGCAGCTTTAGCCTGGAGACCCAGTACTTC. Drawing the rest from reference TRBV5-1 and TRBJ2-5, the complete variable domain is KAGVTQTPRYLIKTRGQQVTLSCSPISGHRSVSWYQQTPGQGLQFLFEYFSETQRNKGNFPGRFSGRQFSNSRSEMNVSTLELGDSALYLCASSFSLETQYFGPGTRLLVL.